The 19 T cell receptor beta chains given below trace back to one sample, sequenced in a study of blood T cell repertoires in COVID-19. The data were produced by immunoSEQ multiplex PCR, yet TCRdb's version contains in-frame clones alone and is incomplete. The sample holds 200,000 to 300,000 clones, about 91% seen once. Sequencing used PBMCs or T cells enriched from blood (not recorded which). Receptors were obtained from a woman aged 40 to 50 with acute COVID-19.

This clone occurred a few times. The chain couples TRBV18 to TRBJ1-1, with 7 positions matching TRBD1. The CDR3 is made up of 12 amino acids. Germline V CDR1 and CDR2: KGHSH, LQKENI. The junction had 4 bases not matched to a gene; V was cut back by 5 bases and J by 7 bases. CDR3: CASSSRQGEAFF. The CDR3 nucleotides are TGTGCCAGCTCATCTAGACAGGGTGAAGCTTTCTTT. The full variable domain, in which reference TRBV18 and TRBJ1-1 provide the parts outside the CDR3, is NAGVMQNPRHLVRRRGQEARLRCSPMKGHSHVYWYRQLPEEGLKFMVYLQKENIIDESGMPKERFSAEFPKEGPSILRIQQVVRGDSAAYFCASSSRQGEAFFGQGTRLTVV.

The V call is TRBV7-9, the J call TRBJ1-1, with D perhaps TRBD1 (6 bases). The length of the CDR3 is 16 residues. Germline V CDR1 and CDR2: SEHNR, FQNEAQ (reference sequence). The V and J ends lost 5 bases and 4 bases respectively, with 20 bases between them. The CDR3 DNA sequence: TGTGCCAGCAGCCGTTTACAGGGTCTCGGTTTCACTGAAGCTTTCTTT. Its translation: CASSRLQGLGFTEAFF. Using reference TRBV7-9 and TRBJ1-1 for the parts outside the CDR3, the full variable domain is DTGVSQNPRHKITKRGQNVTFRCDPISEHNRLYWYRQTLGQGPEFLTYFQNEAQLEKSRLLSDRFSAERPKGSFSTLEIQRTEQGDSAMYLCASSRLQGLGFTEAFFGQGTRLTVV.

This clone was seen a few times. The CDR3 reads CASSPGQGYTDTQYF. In DNA, the CDR3 is TGTGCCAGCAGCCCGGGACAGGGATACACAGATACGCAGTATTTT. The chain carries TRBV27 and TRBJ2-3; 9 bases are shared with TRBD1. V shed 6 bases and J 2 bases; nucleotides not matched to a gene: 6. CDR3 length: 15 residues. The germline gives CDR1 MNHEY, CDR2 SMNVEV (reference sequence).

CDR3 in amino acids: CASSPRGGGYNEQFF. Here the CDR3 DNA reads TGTGCCAGCTCACCACGCGGGGGGGGGTACAATGAGCAGTTCTTC. The V and J genes are TRBV18 and TRBJ2-1; 9 positions agree with TRBD2. Germline CDR1 is KGHSH and CDR2 is LQKENI. Trimming removed 1 base from V and 4 bases from J; junction bases left unmatched: 2. CDR3 length: 15 residues.

The chain has TRBV28 and TRBJ1-1; TRBD1 aligns across 7 bases. Trimming at V came to 6 bases and at J to 3 bases, leaving 13 bases not matched to a gene. Germline V gene data show CDR1 as MDHEN and CDR2 as SYDVKM. The CDR3 totals 16 residues. CDR3 amino acids: CASRTNPGQLHTEAFF. The CDR3 bases are TGTGCCAGCAGAACGAATCCGGGACAGTTGCACACTGAAGCTTTCTTT.

The rearrangement links TRBV25-1 to TRBJ2-3; perhaps TRBD1 as D (6 bases). The CDR3 runs 16 residues. Germline V lookup: CDR1 MGHDK, CDR2 SYGVNS. Trimming shortened V by 3 bases and J by 4 bases, and 17 bases separated the two germline ends. CDR3 DNA: TGTGCCAGCAGTGAGGAAGAGACAGGACCAGCAGATACGCAGTATTTT. The encoded protein is CASSEEETGPADTQYF.

This clone was seen only once. J is TRBJ1-5 and V is TRBV6-6, with 8 bases matching TRBD1. J lost 2 bases, V lost 7 bases, and 7 bases had no gene match. The CDR3 runs to 15 residues. Germline values: CDR1 MNHNY, CDR2 SVGAGI (reference sequence). CDR3 residues: CASTQTGGGNQPQHF. CDR3 DNA sequence: TGTGCCAGCACCCAAACAGGGGGAGGCAATCAGCCCCAGCATTTT.

The chain recombines TRBV5-1 with TRBJ1-4, with TRBD1 identical over 8 bases. CDR1 SGHRS and CDR2 YFSETQ come from the germline V gene. J was trimmed by 8 bases and V by 0 bases; bases with no gene match: 6. The CDR3 covers 15 residues. The CDR3 bases are TGCGCCAGCAGCTTGGGAACAGGGGGTTTCGAAAAACTGTTTTTT. This gives the protein CASSLGTGGFEKLFF.

The genes are TRBV11-2 and TRBJ2-7; 7 bases agree with TRBD2. The CDR3 runs to 14 residues. J lost 2 bases, V lost 1 base, and 2 bases had no gene match. The germline CDR1 and CDR2 sequences are SGHAT and FQNNGV. CDR3 amino acids: CASSLALATYEQYV. The DNA for the CDR3 is TGTGCCAGCAGCTTAGCACTAGCGACCTACGAGCAGTACGTC.

The chain links TRBV6-5 to TRBJ2-1; D uncertain. This CDR3 comprises 14 residues. From germline, CDR1 is MNHEY and CDR2 SVGAGI. The V end was cut by 1 base, the J end by 9 bases, with 13 bases between. CDR3: CASSYYGSSGEQFF. The DNA of the CDR3 is TGTGCCAGCAGTTACTATGGTAGCTCCGGTGAGCAGTTCTTC.

This chain connects TRBV5-6 to TRBJ2-7; weak D call: TRBD2 (5 bases). The germline V gene has CDR1 SGHDT and CDR2 YYEEEE. The V end was cut by 3 bases, the J end by 2 bases, with 9 bases between. This CDR3 has 13 amino acids. In nucleotides, the CDR3 is TGTGCCAGCAGCTACGACTATACCTACGAGCAGTACTTC. Protein sequence: CASSYDYTYEQYF.

In this sample, this clone turned up a few times. The chain employs TRBV7-9 and TRBJ2-1, with D maybe TRBD1 (5 bases). CDR3 length: 15 residues. From germline, CDR1 is SEHNR and CDR2 FQNEAQ (reference sequence). Trimming took off 0 bases at V and 6 bases at J, with 12 bases between the two ends. In DNA, the CDR3 is TGTGCCAGCAGCTTAGCGCGGTCCAGGGTCAATGAGCAGTTCTTC. Translated: CASSLARSRVNEQFF.

This clone was found many times. This chain uses TRBV6-4 with TRBJ2-3, with TRBD1 identical over 7 bases. Germline CDR1 MRHNA, CDR2 SNTAGT. This CDR3 is built from 15 residues. V shed 0 bases, J shed 3 bases, and the junction held 3 bases outside the gene matches. The CDR3 region has the DNA TGTGCCAGCAGTGACTCAGGGGGCCGTACAGATACGCAGTATTTT. Translated: CASSDSGGRTDTQYF.

The genes are TRBV7-9 and TRBJ2-7, with 12 nucleotides matching TRBD2. After removal of 5 bases from V and 2 bases from J, the junction contained 4 bases not matched to a gene. Germline V CDR1 and CDR2: SEHNR, FQNEAQ (reference sequence). This CDR3 has 15 amino acids. CDR3 in amino acids: CASSATSGRTYEQYF. As DNA, the CDR3 is TGTGCCAGCAGCGCCACTAGCGGGAGGACCTACGAGCAGTACTTC. The full variable domain, rest sourced from reference TRBV7-9 and TRBJ2-7, is DTGVSQNPRHKITKRGQNVTFRCDPISEHNRLYWYRQTLGQGPEFLTYFQNEAQLEKSRLLSDRFSAERPKGSFSTLEIQRTEQGDSAMYLCASSATSGRTYEQYFGPGTRLTVT.

The CDR3 here is CASSQDRGSGNTIYF. Here the CDR3 DNA reads TGCGCCAGCAGCCAAGATCGGGGGTCTGGAAACACCATATATTTT. The chain joins TRBV4-3 to TRBJ1-3, with D possibly being TRBD1 (5 bases). Germline V lookup: CDR1 LGHNA, CDR2 YSLEER. This CDR3 region has 15 residues. Trimming removed 0 bases from V and 1 base from J, with 7 bases in between.

The chain uses TRBV6-1 and TRBJ2-7; no firm D call. The CDR3 extends over 13 amino acids. Trimming took off 2 bases at V and 0 bases at J, with 5 bases between the two ends. Germline V gene data show CDR1 as MNHNS and CDR2 as SASEGT. The CDR3 region is CASSERSSYEQYV. For the CDR3, the DNA is TGTGCCAGCAGTGAAAGGAGCTCCTACGAGCAGTACGTC.

This chain's CDR3 is CASSRTGMNTEAFF. CDR3 coding DNA: TGTGCCAGCAGCCGGACAGGGATGAACACTGAAGCTTTCTTT. The gene calls are TRBV3-1 (or the pseudogene TRBV3-2) and TRBJ1-1, with TRBD1 matching 8 bases. The germline gives CDR1 LGHDT, CDR2 YNNKEL (reference sequence). The CDR3 loop spans 14 amino acids. Germline trimming cut 4 bases from V and 0 bases from J; bases unmatched to any gene: 1.

The chain uses TRBV7-2 and TRBJ2-6, with D perhaps TRBD1 (5 bases). Germline CDR1 reads SGHTA; CDR2 reads FQGNSA. Trimming cost V 4 bases and J 5 bases, with 12 bases left between them. The CDR3 totals 15 residues. CDR3 sequence reads: CASSSRTNRANVLTF. The CDR3 coding sequence is TGTGCCAGCAGCTCCCGGACAAATCGGGCCAACGTCCTGACTTTC.

A single count supports this clone. A read error may produce the germline difference seen at one junction end. The chain links TRBV7-9 to TRBJ2-3, with TRBD2 identical over 7 bases. The CDR3 covers 16 residues. Germline V gene lookup returns CDR1 SEHNR and CDR2 FQNEAQ (reference sequence). CDR3 nucleotide sequence: TGTGCCAGCACCCTGAGGGAGGGACGACGCACAGATATGCAGTATTTT. Translation gives CASTLREGRRTDMQYF.